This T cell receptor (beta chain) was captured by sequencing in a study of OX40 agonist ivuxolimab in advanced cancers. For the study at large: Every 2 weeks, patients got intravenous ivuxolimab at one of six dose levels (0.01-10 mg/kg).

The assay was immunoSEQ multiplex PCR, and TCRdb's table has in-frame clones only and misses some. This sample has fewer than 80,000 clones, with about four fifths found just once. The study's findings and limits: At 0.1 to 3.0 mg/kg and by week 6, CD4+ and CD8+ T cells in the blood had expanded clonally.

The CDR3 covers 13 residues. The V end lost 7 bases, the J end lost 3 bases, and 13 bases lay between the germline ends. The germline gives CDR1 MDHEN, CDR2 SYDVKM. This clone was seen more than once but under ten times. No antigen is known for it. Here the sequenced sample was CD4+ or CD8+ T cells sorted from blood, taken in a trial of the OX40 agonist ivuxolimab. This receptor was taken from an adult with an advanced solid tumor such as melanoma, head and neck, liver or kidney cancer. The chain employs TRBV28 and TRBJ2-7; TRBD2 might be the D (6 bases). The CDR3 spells CASTPGGHYEQYF. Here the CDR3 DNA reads TGTGCCAGCACCCCCGGGGGTCACTACGAGCAGTACTTC.